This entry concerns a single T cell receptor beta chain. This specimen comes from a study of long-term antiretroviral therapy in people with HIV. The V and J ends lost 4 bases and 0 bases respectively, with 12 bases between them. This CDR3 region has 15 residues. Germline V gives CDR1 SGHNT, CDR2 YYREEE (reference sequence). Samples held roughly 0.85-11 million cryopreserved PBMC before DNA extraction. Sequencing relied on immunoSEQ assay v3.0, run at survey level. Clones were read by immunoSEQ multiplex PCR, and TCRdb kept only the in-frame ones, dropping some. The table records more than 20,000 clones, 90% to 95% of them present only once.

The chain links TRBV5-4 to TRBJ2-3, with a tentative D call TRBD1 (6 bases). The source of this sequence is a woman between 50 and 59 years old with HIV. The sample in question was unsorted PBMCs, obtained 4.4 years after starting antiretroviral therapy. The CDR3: CASSTRTVSTDTQYF. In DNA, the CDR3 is TGTGCCAGCAGCACGAGGACAGTTAGCACAGATACGCAGTATTTT.